The 20 T cell receptor beta chains below were found in one sample sequenced in a study of CD8+CD57+ T cells in acquired aplastic anemia. The template for TCR beta VDJ and CDR3 sequence profiling was genomic DNA. TCRdb re-called the reads through MiXCR, storing one row per CDR3 protein. There are over 150,000 distinct CDR3 sequences in the sample; over 70% occur only once, and approximately 42% lies in the top ten. All patients picked for sequencing had shown, by flow cytometry, an expansion of CD8+CD57+ cells. Sequencing was carried out using sorted CD4+, CD8+, or CD8+CD57+ T cells (not recorded which) from PBMCs. The receptors were gathered from a human donor with aplastic anemia.

This clonotype was found a few times. The CDR3 bases are TGTGCCAGCAGCTACAAGGCAAACTATGGCTACACCTTC. It codes for CASSYKANYGYTF. The chain is built from TRBV5-5 and TRBJ1-2, with D unresolved. The CDR3 has 13 amino acids. Trimming took off 3 bases at V and 2 bases at J, with 8 bases between the two ends. In germline, CDR1 is SGHKS, CDR2 YYEKEE (reference sequence).

The chain employs TRBV20-1 and TRBJ2-3; D is unclear. The CDR3 has 13 amino acids. V was clipped by 1 base and J by 4 bases, with 9 bases between them. The germline V gene has CDR1 DFQATT and CDR2 SNEGSKA (reference sequence). The CDR3 region has the DNA TGCAGTGCTAGAGGTAGGTGGCCAGATACGCAGTATTTT. This sequence encodes CSARGRWPDTQYF.

The chain employs TRBV10-2 and TRBJ2-3; TRBD2 aligns across 11 bases. There are 15 residues in the CDR3. V lost 5 bases, J lost 4 bases, and 5 bases stayed unmatched. Germline values: CDR1 WSHSY, CDR2 SAAADI. The CDR3 loop reads CASSFSGGGADTQYF. The CDR3, as DNA: TGCGCCAGCAGTTTTAGCGGGGGGGGGGCAGATACGCAGTATTTT.

As for this clonotype: One end of the junction does not line up with germline, which may come from a read error. The rearrangement links TRBV7-3 to TRBJ2-3; D is uncertain. In germline, CDR1 is SGHTA, CDR2 FQGTGA. There are 14 residues in the CDR3. CDR3 amino acids: CAGSARGVADTQYF. CDR3 coding DNA: TGTGCCGGCAGCGCTCGAGGCGTGGCAGATACGCAGTATTTT.

The chain links TRBV7-9 to TRBJ2-6; possible D gene TRBD2, 5 bases. The CDR3 spans 16 residues. CDR1 is SEHNR, CDR2 FQNEAQ, per germline (reference sequence). Trimming left V 5 bases short and J 0 bases short, with 11 bases between. The CDR3 bases are TGTGCCAGCAGCGGGAGCGTGGACTCTGGGGCCAACGTCCTGACTTTC. Translated: CASSGSVDSGANVLTF.

This clonotype was found many times. The chain is built from TRBV20-1 and TRBJ2-7; weak D call: TRBD2 (5 bases). Trimming left V 3 bases short and J 2 bases short, with 14 bases between. The germline CDR1 and CDR2 sequences are DFQATT and SNEGSKA (reference sequence). The length of the CDR3 is 14 residues. CDR3 sequence (DNA): TGCAGTGCTAGGCCCCTCGGGGTCCCCTACGAGCAGTACTTC. The encoded protein is CSARPLGVPYEQYF.

The chain recombines TRBV19 with TRBJ1-4; 7 nucleotides align to TRBD1. This CDR3 spans 16 amino acids. Germline CDR1 and CDR2: LNHDA and SQIVND (reference sequence). V lost 6 bases to trimming and J lost 10 bases; unmatched junction nucleotides: 17. CDR3 loop: CASSAPSGTARGKLFF. For the CDR3, the DNA is TGTGCCAGTAGCGCCCCCTCCGGGACAGCGAGAGGAAAACTGTTTTTT.

The chain combines TRBV7-2 with TRBJ2-2, with 10 bases that match TRBD1. CDR1 is SGHTA, CDR2 FQGNSA, per germline. This CDR3 is 17 amino acids long. Unmatched junction bases numbered 10, after V lost 9 bases and J lost 0 bases. The CDR3 is CASIPDRGFANTGELFF. CDR3 sequence (DNA): TGTGCCAGTATCCCGGACAGGGGGTTTGCGAACACCGGGGAGCTGTTTTTT. The variable domain in full, with the rest retrieved from reference TRBV7-2 and TRBJ2-2, is GAGVSQSPSNKVTEKGKDVELRCDPISGHTALYWYRQSLGQGLEFLIYFQGNSAPDKSGLPSDRFSAERTGGSVSTLTIQRTQQEDSAVYLCASIPDRGFANTGELFFGEGSRLTVL.

This clonotype was seen a single time. This rearrangement joins TRBV5-1 to TRBJ2-1, with TRBD2 matching 8 bases. V was clipped by 2 bases and J by 7 bases; unmatched bases: 14. Germline assignment: CDR1 SGHRS and CDR2 YFSETQ. This CDR3 has 17 amino acids. CDR3 DNA: TGCGCCAGCAGCTTCTCTAGATCAGCGGGAGTAGGGAATGAGCAGTTCTTC. It is translated as CASSFSRSAGVGNEQFF.

The count of this clonotype is one. This rearrangement joins TRBV29-1 to TRBJ2-1; D may be TRBD1 (6 bases). V dropped 3 bases and J dropped 7 bases, with 10 bases sitting between them. The CDR3 runs to 12 residues. Germline V gene data show CDR1 as SQVTM and CDR2 as ANQGSEA. CDR3 sequence reads: CSVDDRRNEQFF. CDR3 coding DNA: TGCAGCGTTGATGACAGGAGAAATGAGCAGTTCTTC.

The chain joins TRBV4-2 to TRBJ2-7; 8 bases fit TRBD2. Germline CDR1 is LGHNA and CDR2 is YNFKEQ. V was pared by 1 base and J by 5 bases, with 7 bases of the junction left unmatched. The CDR3 extends over 15 amino acids. CDR3 nucleotides: TGTGCCAGCAGCCAAGTTGGTAGCGGGATCGACGAGCAGTACTTC. Its translation: CASSQVGSGIDEQYF.

This clonotype was counted between two and nine times. This sequence joins TRBV14 and TRBJ1-1; D is ambiguous. Trimming shortened V by 4 bases and J by 6 bases, and 15 bases separated the two germline ends. CDR3 length: 14 residues. The V gene's germline CDR1 is SGHDN and CDR2 FVKESK. For the CDR3, the DNA is TGTGCCAGCAGCCCATCCTGGCCTCCGGCTGAAGCTTTCTTT. Translated: CASSPSWPPAEAFF.

CDR3: CASSQEVLNTGELFF. CDR3 nucleotide sequence: TGTGCCAGCAGCCAAGAAGTGTTGAACACCGGGGAGCTGTTTTTT. V gene TRBV14 combines with J gene TRBJ2-2; D uncertain. The V gene's germline CDR1 is SGHDN and CDR2 FVKESK. V lost 0 bases, J lost 1 base, and 6 bases lay in between. The CDR3 spans 15 residues.

This clonotype has at least ten counts. This chain links TRBV4-3 with TRBJ2-5, with 9 bases that match TRBD1. CDR3 size: 15 residues. The junction had 8 bases not matched to a gene; V was cut back by 4 bases and J by 5 bases. Germline V gene sequence: CDR1 LGHNA, CDR2 YSLEER. The CDR3 here is CASSPRTGDVETQYF. The CDR3 DNA follows: TGCGCCAGCAGCCCGCGGACAGGGGACGTCGAGACCCAGTACTTC.

This chain uses TRBV7-6 with TRBJ1-4; 7 bases are a match to TRBD1. The junction had 5 bases not matched to a gene; V was cut back by 5 bases and J by 5 bases. The CDR3 is 14 residues long. Per the germline V gene, CDR1 is SGHVS and CDR2 is FNYEAQ. CDR3 protein: CASSPGGQNEKLFF. CDR3 bases: TGTGCCAGCAGCCCAGGGGGTCAGAATGAAAAACTGTTTTTT.

A note on this clonotype: An end of the junction does not agree with germline; a read error may underlie this. The chain combines TRBV19 with TRBJ1-1; D call uncertain. This CDR3 has 15 amino acids. The germline V gene encodes CDR1 LNHDA and CDR2 SQIVND (reference sequence). CDR3 amino acids: CASSQGSGMNTEAFF. CDR3 nucleotide sequence: TGCGCCAGCAGCCAAGGCTCAGGAATGAACACTGAAGCTTTCTTT.

This clonotype was counted many times. The genes are TRBV20-1 and TRBJ2-5; a weak D match, TRBD2 (5 bases). The CDR3 loop spans 14 amino acids. The germline V and J ends were trimmed by 6 bases and 0 bases, with 14 bases remaining between them. Germline CDR1 DFQATT, CDR2 SNEGSKA (reference sequence). The DNA for the CDR3 is TGCAGTGCCCCCGAAGGGCGGGACCAAGAGACCCAGTACTTC. Its protein product is CSAPEGRDQETQYF.

Relative to its sample, this clonotype is medium-sized. This chain connects TRBV25-1 to TRBJ2-1, with 13 bases that match TRBD2. Germline V CDR1 and CDR2: MGHDK, SYGVNS. The junction had 10 bases not matched to a gene; V was cut back by 5 bases and J by 9 bases. This CDR3 has 16 residues. CDR3 nucleotides: TGTGCCAGCAGTCCAACATGGACTAGCGGGAGCGGTGAGCAGTTCTTC. This sequence encodes CASSPTWTSGSGEQFF. The full variable domain, rest sourced from reference TRBV25-1 and TRBJ2-1, is EADIYQTPRYLVIGTGKKITLECSQTMGHDKMYWYQQDPGMELHLIHYSYGVNSTEKGDLSSESTVSRIRTEHFPLTLESARPSHTSQYLCASSPTWTSGSGEQFFGPGTRLTVL.

The rearrangement links TRBV7-9 to TRBJ1-4; 10 bases match TRBD1. Germline trimming cut 5 bases from V and 7 bases from J; bases unmatched to any gene: 4. CDR1 is SEHNR, CDR2 FQNEAQ, per germline (reference sequence). This CDR3 contains 14 residues. CDR3 nucleotide sequence: TGTGCCAGCAGCCCCGGGACAGGGGTTGAAAAACTGTTTTTT. Translation: CASSPGTGVEKLFF.

J is TRBJ2-2 and V is TRBV20-1, with 8 bases identical to TRBD2. The CDR3 spans 16 residues. CDR1 DFQATT and CDR2 SNEGSKA come from the germline V gene (reference sequence). J was trimmed by 6 bases and V by 0 bases; bases with no gene match: 9. The CDR3 reads CSARDLGRATAGELFF. CDR3 bases: TGCAGTGCTAGAGATCTCGGGAGGGCCACCGCCGGGGAGCTGTTTTTT.